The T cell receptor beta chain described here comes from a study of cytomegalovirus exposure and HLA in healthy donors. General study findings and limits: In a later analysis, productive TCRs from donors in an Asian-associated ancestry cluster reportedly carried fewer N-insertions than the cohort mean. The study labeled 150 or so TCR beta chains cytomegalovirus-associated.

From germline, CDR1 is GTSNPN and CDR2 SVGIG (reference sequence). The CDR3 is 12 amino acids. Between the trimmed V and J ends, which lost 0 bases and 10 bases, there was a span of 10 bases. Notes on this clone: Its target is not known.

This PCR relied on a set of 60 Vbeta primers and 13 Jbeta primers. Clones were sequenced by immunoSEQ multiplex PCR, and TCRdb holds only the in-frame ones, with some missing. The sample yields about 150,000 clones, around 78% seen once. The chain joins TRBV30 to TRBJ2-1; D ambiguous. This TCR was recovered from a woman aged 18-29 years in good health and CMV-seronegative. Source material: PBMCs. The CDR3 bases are TGTGCCTGGAGTGTACTATCCCACGAGCAGTTCTTC. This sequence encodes CAWSVLSHEQFF.